These 13 T cell receptor beta chains share one sample of origin, sequenced in a study of blood T cell repertoires in COVID-19. The data were produced by immunoSEQ multiplex PCR, yet TCRdb's version contains in-frame clones alone and is incomplete. The sample holds some 200,000 clones, approximately 83% seen once. Sequenced sample: peripheral blood. Receptors originate from a woman in her 30s with COVID-19, enrolled during active disease.

The CDR3, as DNA: TGTGCCAGCAGTAGTAAGCGGGAGCAAAACTACGAGCAGTACTTC. As protein: CASSSKREQNYEQYF. The chain joins TRBV6-5 to TRBJ2-7, with 8 positions matching TRBD2. Germline V gene data show CDR1 as MNHEY and CDR2 as SVGAGI. This CDR3 has 15 amino acids. With 5 bases clipped from V and 3 bases from J, the junction kept 9 bases outside the gene matches.

V and J are TRBV7-9 and TRBJ1-1; D uncertain. V was pared by 3 bases and J by 4 bases, with 12 bases between. The germline V gene has CDR1 SEHNR and CDR2 FQNEAQ (reference sequence). The CDR3 sequence is 14 residues long. The CDR3 spells CASSFSGGVTEAFF. The CDR3 nucleotides are TGTGCCAGCAGCTTCTCGGGTGGAGTCACTGAAGCTTTCTTT.

J is TRBJ1-5 and V is TRBV5-1; 7 nucleotides line up with TRBD1. V shed 0 bases and J 2 bases; nucleotides not matched to a gene: 8. CDR3 length: 17 amino acids. The germline CDR1 and CDR2 sequences are SGHRS and YFSETQ. The DNA of the CDR3 is TGCGCCAGCAGCTTGGAGGCGACAGGGTTGGGCAATCAGCCCCAGCATTTT. It translates to CASSLEATGLGNQPQHF.

The V and J genes are TRBV29-1 and TRBJ2-5; 10 nucleotides line up with TRBD2. CDR1 is SQVTM and CDR2 is ANQGSEA in the germline V gene. V dropped 4 bases and J dropped 2; count of bases not matched to a gene: 7. This CDR3 is 15 amino acids long. CDR3 in DNA: TGCAGCGTTGGGTTTGGACTAGCGGTACAAGAGACCCAGTACTTC. Its translation is CSVGFGLAVQETQYF.

V and J are TRBV4-1 and TRBJ1-1; a possible D gene is TRBD1 (6 bases). Trimming shortened V by 5 bases and J by 2 bases, and 15 bases separated the two germline ends. Germline values: CDR1 MGHRA, CDR2 YSYEKL. CDR3 length equals 15 residues. Here the CDR3 DNA reads TGCGCCAGCAGCGACTACAGGGAGCCCAACACTGAAGCTTTCTTT. Translation gives CASSDYREPNTEAFF.

This clone was observed a handful of times. V is TRBV12-5 and J is TRBJ1-1, with D perhaps matching TRBD1 (6 bases). The CDR3 loop spans 17 amino acids. Germline CDR1 LGHNT, CDR2 FRNRAP. Trimming cost V 6 bases and J 1 base, with 21 bases left between them. In DNA, the CDR3 is TGTGCTAGTGGGCGGGCAACAGGGAGTGGATCGAACACTGAAGCTTTCTTT. Translation gives CASGRATGSGSNTEAFF.

The chain carries TRBV7-8 and TRBJ2-7; no reliable D call. CDR3 length: 12 residues. V was clipped by 8 bases and J by 3 bases, with 11 bases between them. The germline gives CDR1 SGHVS, CDR2 FQNEAQ. The chain's CDR3 is CASGIQDYEQYF. CDR3 sequence (DNA): TGTGCCAGCGGTATCCAGGACTACGAGCAGTACTTC.

This chain joins TRBV4-1 and TRBJ1-2, with a weak D call TRBD1 (6 bases). Germline CDR1 and CDR2: MGHRA and YSYEKL. This CDR3 is built from 13 residues. The V gene lost 1 base and the J gene lost 8 bases, with 11 bases spanning the gap. The CDR3 loop reads CASSQGGGEGYTF. CDR3 bases: TGCGCCAGCAGCCAAGGGGGGGGCGAGGGCTACACCTTC.

V gene TRBV18 combines with J gene TRBJ2-7, with a tentative D call TRBD1 (7 bases). Germline lookup yields CDR1 KGHSH and CDR2 LQKENI. V lost 6 bases to trimming and J lost 7 bases, with 16 bases between them. The CDR3 spans 13 residues. The CDR3 nucleotides read TGTGCCAGCTCCCTCGACAGGGCGGGGGAGCAGTACTTC. It encodes CASSLDRAGEQYF. Supplemented by reference TRBV18 and TRBJ2-7, the full variable domain reads NAGVMQNPRHLVRRRGQEARLRCSPMKGHSHVYWYRQLPEEGLKFMVYLQKENIIDESGMPKERFSAEFPKEGPSILRIQQVVRGDSAAYFCASSLDRAGEQYFGPGTRLTVT.

This chain joins TRBV4-3 and TRBJ2-7; 9 nucleotides line up with TRBD1. CDR1 is LGHNA and CDR2 is YSLEER in the germline V gene. V was pared by 1 base and J by 7 bases, with 11 bases of the junction left unmatched. The CDR3 runs to 16 residues. The chain's CDR3 is CASSQVGTGRAEEQYF. CDR3 coding DNA: TGCGCCAGCAGCCAAGTGGGGACAGGGCGCGCAGAAGAGCAGTACTTC.

This chain joins TRBV18 and TRBJ1-4, with 7 bases identical to TRBD1. The CDR3 has 14 residues. J lost 3 bases, V lost 3 bases, and 1 base had no gene match. Germline CDR1 KGHSH, CDR2 LQKENI. Here the CDR3 reads CASSPTGPNEKLFF. The CDR3 DNA reads TGTGCCAGCTCACCGACAGGGCCTAATGAAAAACTGTTTTTT.

V gene TRBV3-1 (or the pseudogene TRBV3-2) combines with J gene TRBJ1-1; no firm D call. Trimming took off 4 bases at V and 0 bases at J, with 6 bases between the two ends. This CDR3 has 13 residues. Looked up from germline, CDR1 is LGHDT and CDR2 is YNNKEL (reference sequence). CDR3 residues: CASSLRLNTEAFF. CDR3 nucleotide sequence: TGTGCCAGCAGCCTTAGATTGAACACTGAAGCTTTCTTT.

The CDR3 loop reads CASSQENGVSYGYTF. CDR3 sequence (DNA): TGTGCCAGCAGCCAAGAAAACGGGGTCTCCTATGGCTACACCTTC. This sequence joins TRBV4-2 and TRBJ1-2; D gene uncertain. V lost 0 bases and J lost 4, with 12 bases in between. CDR3 size: 15 residues. The germline gives CDR1 LGHNA, CDR2 YNFKEQ.